The rows below give T cell receptor beta chains drawn from one sample of a study of cytomegalovirus exposure and HLA in healthy donors. The method was immunoSEQ multiplex PCR; TCRdb's version includes in-frame clones alone and lacks a portion of them. The sample lists 150,000 to 200,000 clones; roughly 96% were seen once. Sequenced sample: PBMCs. These receptors all stem from a woman aged 18-35 years in good health and CMV-seronegative. Both conserved end residues are part of each CDR3. The D gene is left open where the match is weak. Where a row states a size, it is once, few, many or the class of an expanded clone; other rows omit it.

clone size	D gene	V gene	CDR3 length	J gene	CDR3 DNA	CDR3 protein
NA	NA	TRBV5-1	14	TRBJ2-1	TGCGCCAGCAGCTTGGGGAGCTCCTACAATGAGCAGTTCTTC	CASSLGSSYNEQFF
NA	TRBD1	TRBV5-6	15	TRBJ2-6	TGTGCCAGCAGCTCCCAGGGGGCGGGGGCCAACGTCCTGACTTTC	CASSSQGAGANVLTF
once	NA	TRBV5-1	16	TRBJ2-1	TGCGCCAGCAGCTCAAAAAACGGGACTGGAAATAATGAGCAGTTCTTC	CASSSKNGTGNNEQFF
NA	NA	TRBV14	15	TRBJ2-5	TGTGCCAGCAGCCAAGATGCGGACTTCGAAGAGACCCAGTACTTC	CASSQDADFEETQYF
NA	TRBD1	TRBV14	17	TRBJ2-5	TGTGCCAGCAGCCCCCTTTGGGGACAGGGGGCTGGCGAGACCCAGTACTTC	CASSPLWGQGAGETQYF
few	NA	TRBV7-6	13	TRBJ2-5	TGTGCCAGCAGCCCGCGCGTTCAAGAGACCCAGTACTTC	CASSPRVQETQYF
NA	TRBD1	TRBV6-5	14	TRBJ1-2	TGTGCCAGCAGTTACGGGACAGGGCCCTATGGCTACACCTTC	CASSYGTGPYGYTF
NA	TRBD1	TRBV19	13	TRBJ2-7	TGTGCCAGTAGTTACAACAACAGGGGAGAGCAGTACTTC	CASSYNNRGEQYF
NA	TRBD1	TRBV7-6	16	TRBJ1-3	TGTGCCAGCAGCGGTTCGGACAGGGAATCTGGAAACACCATATATTTT	CASSGSDRESGNTIYF
NA	NA	TRBV7-8	14	TRBJ2-7	TGTGCCAGCAGCTTAATATTAGCAGAATTGGAGCAGTACTTC	CASSLILAELEQYF
NA	TRBD1	TRBV9	14	TRBJ1-2	TGTGCCAGCACCGAACAGGGGCGAGACTATGGCTACACCTTC	CASTEQGRDYGYTF
once	TRBD1	TRBV5-1	16	TRBJ2-3	TGCGCCAGCAGCCAGGGGACAGCTTTATGGGAGAATACGCAGTATTTT	CASSQGTALWENTQYF
NA	TRBD1	TRBV7-9	16	TRBJ1-4	TGTGCCAGCAGCTTAGCTGTGGGACAGGGTAATGAAAAACTGTTTTTT	CASSLAVGQGNEKLFF
NA	TRBD1	TRBV7-9	14	TRBJ1-2	TGTGCCAGCAGCCGACAGGGGAGTAACTATGGCTACACCTTC	CASSRQGSNYGYTF
once	NA	TRBV6-6	14	TRBJ2-2	TGTGCCAGCAGATCTCCGCTAGCGACCGGGGAGCTGTTTTTT	CASRSPLATGELFF
NA	TRBD1	TRBV7-2	17	TRBJ1-6	TGTGCCAGCAGCCCCCGGGACAGGGTGGGATTGGGGTCACCCCTCCACTTT	CASSPRDRVGLGSPLHF
once	NA	TRBV9	13	TRBJ2-5	TGTGCCAGCAGCACCGCCGGGGAGGAGACCCAGTACTTC	CASSTAGEETQYF
NA	TRBD1	TRBV14	15	TRBJ1-2	TGTGCCAGCAGCCCGAGGACAGGGTCGAGCTATGGCTACACCTTC	CASSPRTGSSYGYTF
NA	NA	TRBV2	14	TRBJ2-7	TGTGCCAGCAGTGAAGGGAGCACACACTACGAGCAGTACTTC	CASSEGSTHYEQYF
once	NA	TRBV9	13	TRBJ2-3	TGTGCCAGCAGCGCCCTAACCACAGATACGCAGTATTTT	CASSALTTDTQYF
NA	NA	TRBV30	13	TRBJ1-3	TGTGCCTGGGCGGCCGGTACTGGAAACACCATATATTTT	CAWAAGTGNTIYF
NA	TRBD1	TRBV25-1	17	TRBJ2-3	TGTGCCAGCAGGAAGCGACAGGGACCCTTAAGCACAGATACGCAGTATTTT	CASRKRQGPLSTDTQYF
NA	TRBD2	TRBV18	15	TRBJ2-7	TGTGCCAGCTCACAAGGGACTAGCGGGAGTTACGAGCAGTACTTC	CASSQGTSGSYEQYF
NA	TRBD2	TRBV9	18	TRBJ2-1	TGTGCCAGCAGCGTGACTAGCGGGGGGGCCTTAGGTTACAATGAGCAGTTCTTC	CASSVTSGGALGYNEQFF
NA	NA	TRBV2	15	TRBJ1-1	TGTGCCAGCAGTGAGGGGGGGAGGTCCGACACTGAAGCTTTCTTT	CASSEGGRSDTEAFF
NA	TRBD1	TRBV29-1	13	TRBJ1-1	TGCAGCGCTCTGGGGACAGGGGACACTGAAGCTTTCTTT	CSALGTGDTEAFF
NA	NA	TRBV10-3	12	TRBJ2-7	TGTGCCATCGCCGACAGCCCCTACGAGCAGTACTTC	CAIADSPYEQYF
NA	TRBD2	TRBV2	15	TRBJ2-3	TGTGCCAGCAGAGGACCTAGCGGTGGTGGAGATACGCAGTATTTT	CASRGPSGGGDTQYF
NA	TRBD1	TRBV6-5	13	TRBJ1-6	TGTGCCAGCAGTGACAGGGTAAATTCACCCCTCCACTTT	CASSDRVNSPLHF
NA	TRBD1	TRBV6-1	14	TRBJ1-5	TGTGCCAGCAAGCTACAGGGGGTAAATCAGCCCCAGCATTTT	CASKLQGVNQPQHF
once	TRBD2	TRBV6-5	15	TRBJ2-5	TGTGCCAGCAGTTACAGAGCGGGGGGCCCGGAGACCCAGTACTTC	CASSYRAGGPETQYF
once	TRBD1	TRBV5-4	15	TRBJ1-2	TGTGCCAGCAGCGTCATCGGACAGGGATACTATGGCTACACCTTC	CASSVIGQGYYGYTF
NA	TRBD1	TRBV5-6	14	TRBJ1-2	TGTGCCAGCAGCTTGGGACAGGGTCTCTATGGCTACACCTTC	CASSLGQGLYGYTF
NA	TRBD1	TRBV7-2	16	TRBJ2-7	TGTGCCAGCAGCTTAGTTGGACAGGGGGGGACCTACGAGCAGTACTTC	CASSLVGQGGTYEQYF
NA	NA	TRBV19	17	TRBJ2-5	TGTGCCAGTAGATCCGGGGTCGGGGGGCGTTGGCAGGAGACCCAGTACTTC	CASRSGVGGRWQETQYF
NA	NA	TRBV6-5	13	TRBJ1-1	TGTGCCAGCAGTTCTCCTCAGGGAGGCGCAGCTTTCTTT	CASSSPQGGAAFF
NA	TRBD1	TRBV15	13	TRBJ1-4	TGTGCCACCAGCGGGGACAGGCTCGAAAAACTGTTTTTT	CATSGDRLEKLFF
once	NA	TRBV15	15	TRBJ1-5	TGTGCCACCAGCAGGGGAGGGGATCCGGGTCAGCCCCAGCATTTT	CATSRGGDPGQPQHF
NA	NA	TRBV19	14	TRBJ1-1	TGTGCCAGTAGTAATCCAGGGCTGAACACTGAAGCTTTCTTT	CASSNPGLNTEAFF
NA	TRBD2	TRBV6-1	14	TRBJ2-1	TGTGCCAGTATAGACCAAGTAGCGGGGGGTGAGCAGTTCTTC	CASIDQVAGGEQFF
NA	TRBD2	TRBV9	17	TRBJ2-5	TGTGCCAGCAGCGTAGGTCTAGCGGGGAGTCCCCAAGAGACCCAGTACTTC	CASSVGLAGSPQETQYF
NA	NA	TRBV19	14	TRBJ1-4	TGTGCCAGTAGTATTGCAGGGACTAATGAAAAACTGTTTTTT	CASSIAGTNEKLFF
NA	TRBD2	TRBV13	15	TRBJ2-5	TGTGCCAGCAGCTTCGAGCGGGGGGGCCCCGAGACCCAGTACTTC	CASSFERGGPETQYF
NA	TRBD2	TRBV7-2	16	TRBJ2-7	TGTGCCAGCAGCCCCCGGACTAGCGGGGGGGTCTACGAGCAGTACTTC	CASSPRTSGGVYEQYF
NA	NA	TRBV6-6	12	TRBJ1-2	TGTGCCAGCAGCAAGGACAGCTATGGCTACACCTTC	CASSKDSYGYTF
once	TRBD1	TRBV27	14	TRBJ1-1	TGTGCCAGCACAGGGACAGGGTGGAGCACTGAAGCTTTCTTT	CASTGTGWSTEAFF
few	TRBD1	TRBV7-2	14	TRBJ1-6	TGTGCCAGCAGCCCGGACAGGGCTAATTCACCCCTCCACTTT	CASSPDRANSPLHF
NA	NA	TRBV7-9	15	TRBJ1-2	TGTGCCAGCAGCTTAATAAGGGGCGCGCAGTATGGCTACACCTTC	CASSLIRGAQYGYTF
NA	NA	TRBV29-1	13	TRBJ1-4	TGCAGCGTTGAATACGGCCCGGGGGGAAAACTGTTTTTT	CSVEYGPGGKLFF
NA	TRBD1	TRBV5-4	14	TRBJ2-7	TGTGCCAGCAGCCCCGGGACAGGGGACTACGAGCAGTACTTC	CASSPGTGDYEQYF
NA	TRBD1	TRBV15	14	TRBJ1-1	TGTGCCACCAGCAGAGATCAGGGGGACACTGAAGCTTTCTTT	CATSRDQGDTEAFF